Listed below are T cell receptor beta chains from one sample, sequenced in a study of molecular identifiers for immune sequencing clone quantification. MiXCR was run by TCRdb on the PCR reads, yielding one entry per CDR3 protein. The sample consists of more than 35,000 distinct CDR3 sequences, over 15% of them appearing once. Sequencing was carried out using naive CD8+ T cells from blood, with Jurkat cell RNA spiked in. The receptors originated from a human donor in good health. Some libraries in this study had Jurkat cell RNA spiked in. Each CDR3 is given with its conserved first and last residue. Each record gives: V gene, clone size, D gene, J gene, CDR3 protein, CDR3 DNA. The D gene is left open where the match is weak. Size is stated for part of the rows, as once, few or many counts, or as a class when the clone is expanded.

v_gene: TRBV9; abundance: many; d_gene: -; j_gene: TRBJ2-7; CDR3aa: CASSVAGGRSYEQYF; CDR3nt: TGTGCCAGCAGCGTAGCCGGGGGGCGATCCTACGAGCAGTACTTC
v_gene: TRBV30; abundance: few; d_gene: -; j_gene: TRBJ2-3; CDR3aa: CAWTSGAASTDTQYF; CDR3nt: TGTGCCTGGACTAGTGGGGCAGCCAGCACAGATACGCAGTATTTT
v_gene: TRBV29-1; abundance: medium-sized; d_gene: -; j_gene: TRBJ2-7; CDR3aa: CSVEEVGFAYF; CDR3nt: TGCAGCGTTGAAGAGGTCGGCTTTGCGTACTTC
v_gene: TRBV7-9; abundance: many; d_gene: -; j_gene: TRBJ1-5; CDR3aa: CASSPILGKQPQHF; CDR3nt: TGTGCCAGCAGCCCAATTTTGGGGAAACAGCCCCAGCATTTT
v_gene: TRBV4-3; abundance: many; d_gene: -; j_gene: TRBJ1-1; CDR3aa: CASSQGSDYTEAFF; CDR3nt: TGCGCCAGCAGCCAAGGGTCGGATTACACTGAAGCTTTCTTT
v_gene: TRBV11-2; abundance: many; d_gene: -; j_gene: TRBJ2-1; CDR3aa: CASSTSEF; CDR3nt: TGTGCCAGCAGCACCTCAGAATTC
v_gene: TRBV20-1; abundance: many; d_gene: TRBD2; j_gene: TRBJ2-7; CDR3aa: CSARTSEDYEQYF; CDR3nt: TGCAGTGCTAGGACTAGCGAAGACTACGAGCAGTACTTC
v_gene: TRBV20-1; abundance: -; d_gene: -; j_gene: TRBJ2-7; CDR3aa: CSAKGGTANYEQYF; CDR3nt: TGCAGTGCCAAAGGCGGGACAGCAAACTACGAGCAGTACTTC
v_gene: TRBV11-2; abundance: -; d_gene: -; j_gene: TRBJ2-7; CDR3aa: CASSLDFPGYEQYF; CDR3nt: TGTGCCAGCAGCTTAGATTTCCCGGGTTACGAGCAGTACTTC
v_gene: TRBV28; abundance: -; d_gene: TRBD1; j_gene: TRBJ1-1; CDR3aa: CASSSGTGRAGEAFF; CDR3nt: TGTGCCAGCAGCTCCGGGACAGGGAGGGCTGGTGAAGCTTTCTTT
v_gene: TRBV11-2; abundance: many; d_gene: -; j_gene: TRBJ2-3; CDR3aa: CASSPSDTQYF; CDR3nt: TGTGCCAGCAGCCCCTCGGATACGCAGTATTTT
v_gene: TRBV4-2; abundance: many; d_gene: -; j_gene: TRBJ2-7; CDR3aa: CASSQLAASSYEQYF; CDR3nt: TGTGCCAGCAGCCAACTTGCCGCGAGCTCCTACGAGCAGTACTTC
v_gene: TRBV27; abundance: many; d_gene: TRBD1; j_gene: TRBJ2-3; CDR3aa: CASSFLGQADTQYF; CDR3nt: TGTGCCAGCAGTTTCCTGGGACAGGCAGATACGCAGTATTTT
v_gene: TRBV20-1; abundance: -; d_gene: -; j_gene: TRBJ2-7; CDR3aa: CSARRKSQSPYEQYF; CDR3nt: TGCAGTGCTAGAAGAAAATCTCAATCCCCATACGAGCAGTACTTC
v_gene: TRBV2; abundance: few; d_gene: -; j_gene: TRBJ2-7; CDR3aa: CAKGGGEGRDEQYF; CDR3nt: TGTGCCAAGGGGGGCGGAGAGGGAAGGGACGAGCAGTACTTC
v_gene: TRBV12-3/TRBV12-4; abundance: many; d_gene: -; j_gene: TRBJ1-5; CDR3aa: CATSEGGNQPQHF; CDR3nt: TGTGCCACCTCGGAGGGAGGCAATCAGCCCCAGCATTTT
v_gene: TRBV7-7; abundance: -; d_gene: -; j_gene: TRBJ2-3; CDR3aa: CASSLVFTDTQYF; CDR3nt: TGTGCTAGCAGCTTAGTATTCACAGATACGCAGTATTTT
v_gene: TRBV27; abundance: many; d_gene: -; j_gene: TRBJ2-5; CDR3aa: CASSWGQGETQYF; CDR3nt: TGTGCCAGCAGTTGGGGGCAGGGAGAGACCCAGTACTTC
v_gene: TRBV9; abundance: -; d_gene: TRBD2; j_gene: TRBJ2-7; CDR3aa: CASSAPGGEQYF; CDR3nt: TGTGCCAGCAGCGCCCCGGGGGGCGAGCAGTACTTC
v_gene: TRBV7-6; abundance: many; d_gene: TRBD1; j_gene: TRBJ2-3; CDR3aa: CASSFTGGTDTQYF; CDR3nt: TGTGCCAGCAGCTTCACAGGGGGCACAGATACGCAGTATTTT
v_gene: TRBV10-3; abundance: few; d_gene: TRBD2; j_gene: TRBJ2-7; CDR3aa: CAISGAGESEQYF; CDR3nt: TGTGCCATCAGTGGAGCGGGAGAAAGCGAGCAGTACTTC
v_gene: TRBV7-9; abundance: many; d_gene: TRBD2; j_gene: TRBJ2-5; CDR3aa: CASSSAGAVETQYF; CDR3nt: TGTGCCAGCAGCTCAGCGGGGGCTGTCGAGACCCAGTACTTC
v_gene: TRBV19; abundance: many; d_gene: -; j_gene: TRBJ2-3; CDR3aa: CAAAVSTDTQYF; CDR3nt: TGTGCCGCAGCAGTAAGCACAGATACGCAGTATTTT
v_gene: TRBV7-9; abundance: many; d_gene: -; j_gene: TRBJ2-7; CDR3aa: CASSFGRASEGGEQYF; CDR3nt: TGTGCCAGCAGCTTTGGTCGTGCTAGCGAAGGCGGCGAGCAGTACTTC
v_gene: TRBV20-1; abundance: -; d_gene: TRBD2; j_gene: TRBJ2-5; CDR3aa: CSARDRDSGNYQETQYF; CDR3nt: TGCAGTGCTAGAGATAGGGATAGCGGGAACTACCAAGAGACCCAGTACTTC
v_gene: TRBV7-9; abundance: few; d_gene: -; j_gene: TRBJ2-7; CDR3aa: CASSLGASEQYF; CDR3nt: TGTGCCAGCAGCCTCGGGGCTAGCGAGCAGTACTTC
v_gene: TRBV14; abundance: medium-sized; d_gene: -; j_gene: TRBJ2-3; CDR3aa: CASSQDDSFGSPEGTDTQYF; CDR3nt: TGTGCCAGCAGCCAAGATGACAGCTTCGGGTCTCCAGAGGGCACAGATACGCAGTATTTT